This T cell receptor (beta chain) was sequenced during a study of PD-1 blockade in mismatch repair-deficient tumors. Study at large: All were previously treated, progressing patients with some twelve mismatch repair-deficient cancer types.

PCR or immunohistochemistry showed mismatch repair deficiency in every enrolled patient. V lost 0 bases, J lost 5 bases, and 11 bases lay in between. CDR1 SGHKS and CDR2 YYEKEE come from the germline V gene (reference sequence). This CDR3 comprises 14 residues. Study results and caveats: Tumor-resident clones, often absent from pretreatment blood, expanded after pembrolizumab and then contracted.

To note about this clone: As yet, its antigen is unknown.

TCRdb's copy holds only in-frame clones and misses some; the assay was immunoSEQ multiplex PCR. The sample consists of roughly 130,000 clones, roughly 86% of them appearing once. The V and J genes are TRBV5-5 and TRBJ1-2; D may be TRBD1 (5 bases). This sample comprised peripheral blood, obtained 70 to 72 weeks after starting pembrolizumab. The clonotype originates from an adult with mismatch repair-deficient cancer. Here the CDR3 reads CASSLVATVYGYTF. The CDR3 nucleotides read TGTGCCAGCAGCTTGGTGGCGACAGTATATGGCTACACCTTC.